This T cell receptor beta chain emerged from a study of blood T cell repertoires in COVID-19. TCRdb's copy holds only in-frame clones and misses some; the assay was immunoSEQ multiplex PCR. This sample carries roughly 350,000 clones, around 87% of them seen once, and the ten largest clones take roughly 6.3%. CDR3 length: 14 amino acids. CDR1 and CDR2 from the germline V gene are MRHNA and SNTAGT. Between the trimmed V and J ends, which lost 3 bases and 9 bases, there was a span of 17 bases. Input material: peripheral blood. V is TRBV6-4 and J is TRBJ1-2; possibly TRBD1 for D (6 bases). This clonotype was obtained from a woman in her forties or fifties with COVID-19, enrolled during active disease. The CDR3, as DNA: TGTGCCAGCAGTGAGTTAGGAGGACAGTCCAGCTACACCTTC. Encoded protein: CASSELGGQSSYTF.